Listed below are T cell receptor beta chains from one sample, sequenced in a study of blood T cell repertoires in COVID-19. Using immunoSEQ multiplex PCR, the repertoire was profiled, and TCRdb retains in-frame clones only, with some absent. The sample has over 200,000 clones, 92% seen once. Sequencing was carried out using peripheral blood. The receptors derive from a young man with acute or convalescent COVID-19. Both conserved end residues are part of each CDR3. A D gene is named only where the DNA matches it firmly. The size field is filled for only some rows; it gives once, few, many or a size class.

TRBJ2-7 14 NA TRBV15 NA TGTGCCACCAGCAGGGCGGGATCAGGATACGAGCAGTACTTC CATSRAGSGYEQYF
TRBJ2-7 14 NA TRBV2 NA TGTGCCAGCAGTTTAGGGGGGGGCACCTACGAGCAGTACTTC CASSLGGGTYEQYF
TRBJ2-1 13 NA TRBV7-9 NA TGTGCCAGCAGCTTACGGTCCTACAATGAGCAGTTCTTC CASSLRSYNEQFF
TRBJ2-3 15 NA TRBV5-1 TRBD2 TGCGCCAGTTCAATAGCGGGCGCTGTTGAAGATACGCAGTATTTT CASSIAGAVEDTQYF
TRBJ2-3 17 NA TRBV9 TRBD2 TGTGCCAGCAGCGTAGCGGCTAGCGGGAGTGGCACAGATACGCAGTATTTT CASSVAASGSGTDTQYF
TRBJ1-2 15 NA TRBV7-3 TRBD1 TGTGCCAGCAGCCCTGACAGGGTAATATCCTATGGCTACACCTTC CASSPDRVISYGYTF
TRBJ1-1 13 NA TRBV7-2 NA TGTGCCAGCAGCCCGACATTGAACACTGAAGCTTTCTTT CASSPTLNTEAFF
TRBJ1-4 13 NA TRBV18 NA TGTGCCAGCTCACCAGGGCTAAATGAAAAACTGTTTTTT CASSPGLNEKLFF
TRBJ2-1 17 NA TRBV4-1 TRBD2 TGCGCCAGCAGCCAAGATTTCGGGAGGGCCCTCTACAATGAGCAGTTCTTC CASSQDFGRALYNEQFF
TRBJ2-2 14 few TRBV7-3 NA TGTGCCAGCAGCTTTCAGGGCTGGACCGGGGAGCTGTTTTTT CASSFQGWTGELFF
TRBJ1-1 13 NA TRBV6-5 NA TGTGCCAGCAGTTACTCCGGGTGGACTGAAGCTTTCTTT CASSYSGWTEAFF
TRBJ2-1 16 NA TRBV28 TRBD2 TGTGCCAGCAGCCCTGGGACTAGCGGGAGGGGGAATGAGCAGTTCTTC CASSPGTSGRGNEQFF
TRBJ1-4 15 NA TRBV5-4 NA TGTGCCAGCTCGGCAGGGGTTGGAAATAATGAAAAACTGTTTTTT CASSAGVGNNEKLFF
TRBJ2-3 19 NA TRBV9 TRBD2 TGTGCCAGCAGTGATACGCCGGGACTAGCGGACGAAACGGTGGATACGCAGTATTTT CASSDTPGLADETVDTQYF
TRBJ1-6 13 few TRBV10-1 NA TGCGCCAGCCGTTTGTCCTATAATTCACCCCTCCACTTT CASRLSYNSPLHF
TRBJ2-1 15 NA TRBV14 TRBD2 TGTGCCAGCAGCCTCCTAGTAAGCGGGGCACCTGAGCAGTTCTTC CASSLLVSGAPEQFF
TRBJ2-2 15 NA TRBV19 NA TGTGCCAGTAAACAAGCAGGGGCAAACACCGGGGAGCTGTTTTTT CASKQAGANTGELFF
TRBJ2-3 14 NA TRBV7-2 NA TGTGCCAGCAGCCCCTATATGAGCACAGATACGCAGTATTTT CASSPYMSTDTQYF
TRBJ2-3 19 NA TRBV21-1 NA TGTGCCAGCAGCAAGACTAGGACTAGCGGGAGGAATAGCACAGATACGCAGTATTTT CASSKTRTSGRNSTDTQYF
TRBJ2-7 14 NA TRBV6-5 NA TGTGCCAGCAGTTACTCGATTCTATTTTACGAGCAGTACTTC CASSYSILFYEQYF
TRBJ1-1 14 NA TRBV5-1 NA TGCGCCAGCAGCCCCTCCCCGAGGGACACTGAAGCTTTCTTT CASSPSPRDTEAFF
TRBJ2-2 15 NA TRBV6-5 TRBD2 TGTGCCAGCAGAATCACCGGGACTAGCGGCCGGGAGCTGTTTTTT CASRITGTSGRELFF
TRBJ2-1 13 NA TRBV5-4 TRBD1 TGTGCCAGCAGCTTGGCAGGGGGCTGGGAGCAGTTCTTC CASSLAGGWEQFF
TRBJ2-2 18 NA TRBV7-9 TRBD2 TGTGCCAGCAGCATAAGCCCGGGGACTAGGATCATCACCGGGGAGCTGTTTTTT CASSISPGTRIITGELFF
TRBJ1-4 14 NA TRBV11-2 NA TGTGCCAGCAGCCGAAGCGGGACTAATGAAAAACTGTTTTTT CASSRSGTNEKLFF
TRBJ2-5 15 NA TRBV28 NA TGTGCCAGCAGTTTTTACCGTACCAACGCGGAGACCCAGTACTTC CASSFYRTNAETQYF
TRBJ1-4 14 NA TRBV9 TRBD1 TGTGCCAGCAGCGACCGACAGGGCGGTGAAAAACTGTTTTTT CASSDRQGGEKLFF
TRBJ2-1 15 NA TRBV19 NA TGTGCCAGTAGTCCTCCGGACAGCTCCTACAATGAGCAGTTCTTC CASSPPDSSYNEQFF
TRBJ2-3 16 NA TRBV9 TRBD2 TGTGCCAGCAGCCCCCGGGGAGCGGGGGATTCAGATACGCAGTATTTT CASSPRGAGDSDTQYF
TRBJ1-1 16 NA TRBV5-1 TRBD1 TGCGCCAGCAGCTTGGTAGGGGGCCATTTGAACACTGAAGCTTTCTTT CASSLVGGHLNTEAFF
TRBJ2-1 12 NA TRBV7-9 NA TGTGCCAGCAGCTTAGTGGGGAGTGAGCAGTTCTTC CASSLVGSEQFF
TRBJ1-5 18 NA TRBV6-4 TRBD1 TGTGCCAGCAGTGACGGGACAGGGGAGGGGTATAGCAATCAGCCCCAGCATTTT CASSDGTGEGYSNQPQHF
TRBJ1-1 15 NA TRBV28 TRBD1 TGTGCCAGCTTCTCGACAGGGGCAACTGGCACTGAAGCTTTCTTT CASFSTGATGTEAFF